This TCR beta chain was retrieved from a study of shared clonotypes between healthy human individuals. Overall study findings and caveats: Inspection by rarefaction showed sorted-subset sequencing to be incomplete despite large depth.

Clones were sequenced by immunoSEQ multiplex PCR, and TCRdb holds only the in-frame ones, with some missing. The data show about 2.1 million clones, just over 90% seen once. V lost 3 bases and J lost 1, with 16 bases in between. The length of the CDR3 is 16 residues. Germline CDR1 SNHLY, CDR2 FYNNEI. Positively selected for CCR7, the CD45RO-negative cells used as naive CD8 cells excluded terminally differentiated effector memory CD45RA+ cells. Every donor was a Caucasian adult from Nashville, Tennessee. As regards this clone: Its target is unknown.

This TCR came from a man between 18 and 29 years old in good health. Some clones in this sample may be carry-over from other donors' samples. The chain joins TRBV2 to TRBJ2-7, with TRBD2 as a possible D gene (5 bases). Sequenced: naive CD8+ T cells from PBMCs. CDR3 protein: CASSETHPRGSYEQYF. The DNA for the CDR3 is TGTGCCAGCAGTGAGACACATCCGAGAGGGTCCTACGAGCAGTACTTC.